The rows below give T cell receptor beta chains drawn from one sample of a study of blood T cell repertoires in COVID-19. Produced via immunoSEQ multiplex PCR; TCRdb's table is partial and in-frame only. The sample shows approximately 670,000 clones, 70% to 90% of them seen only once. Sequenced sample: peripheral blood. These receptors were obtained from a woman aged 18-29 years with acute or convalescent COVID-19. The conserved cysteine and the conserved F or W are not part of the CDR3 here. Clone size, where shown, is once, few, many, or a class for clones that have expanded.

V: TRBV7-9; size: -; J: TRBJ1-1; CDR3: ASSLLLGADTEAF
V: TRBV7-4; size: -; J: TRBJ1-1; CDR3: ASSLGAAGHTEAF
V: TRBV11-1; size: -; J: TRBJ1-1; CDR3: ASSFGVDTEAF
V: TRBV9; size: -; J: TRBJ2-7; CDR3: ASSDDRTGFSYEQY
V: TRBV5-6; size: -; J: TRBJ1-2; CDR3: ASRFPGHLNYGYT
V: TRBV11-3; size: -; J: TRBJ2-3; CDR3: ASSRHTDTQY
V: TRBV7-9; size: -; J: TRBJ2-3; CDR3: ASSWGSADTQY
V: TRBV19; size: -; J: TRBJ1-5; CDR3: ASSISYAGGFNQPQH
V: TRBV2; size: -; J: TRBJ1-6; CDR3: ASSHRQALYNSPLH
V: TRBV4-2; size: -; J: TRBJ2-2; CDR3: ASSQDPQRGNTGELF
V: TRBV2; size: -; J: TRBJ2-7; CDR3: ASRSTQAPAYEQY
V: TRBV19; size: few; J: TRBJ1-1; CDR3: ASSIGFPGTEAF
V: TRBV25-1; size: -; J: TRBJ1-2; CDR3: ASSDGGNRYGYT
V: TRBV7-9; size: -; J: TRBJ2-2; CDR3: ASSSGLAGARTGELF
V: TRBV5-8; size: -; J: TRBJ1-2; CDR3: ASSLGQGNHGNGYT
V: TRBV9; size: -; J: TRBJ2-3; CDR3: ASSVGGGAADTQY